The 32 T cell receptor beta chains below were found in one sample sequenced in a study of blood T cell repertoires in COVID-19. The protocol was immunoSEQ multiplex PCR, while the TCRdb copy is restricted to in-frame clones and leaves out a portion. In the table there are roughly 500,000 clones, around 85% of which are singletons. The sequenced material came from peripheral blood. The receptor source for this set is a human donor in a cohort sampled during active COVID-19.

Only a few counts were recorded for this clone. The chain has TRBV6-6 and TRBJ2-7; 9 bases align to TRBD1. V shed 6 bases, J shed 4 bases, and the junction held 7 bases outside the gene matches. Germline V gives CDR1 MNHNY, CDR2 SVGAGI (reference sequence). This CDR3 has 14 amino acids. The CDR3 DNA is TGTGCCAGCAGCAACCGGGACAGGGCGTACGAGCAGTACTTC. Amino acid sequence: CASSNRDRAYEQYF.

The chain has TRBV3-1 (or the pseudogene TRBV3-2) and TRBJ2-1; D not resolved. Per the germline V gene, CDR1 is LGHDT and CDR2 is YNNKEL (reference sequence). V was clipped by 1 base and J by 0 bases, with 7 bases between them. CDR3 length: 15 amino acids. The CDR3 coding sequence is TGTGCCAGCAGCCAAGGCGCTAGCTCCTACAATGAGCAGTTCTTC. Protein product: CASSQGASSYNEQFF.

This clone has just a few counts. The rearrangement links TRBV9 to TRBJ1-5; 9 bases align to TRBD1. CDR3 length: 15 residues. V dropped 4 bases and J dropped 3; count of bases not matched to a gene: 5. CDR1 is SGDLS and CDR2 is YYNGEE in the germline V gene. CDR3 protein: CASSPGQGPNQPQHF. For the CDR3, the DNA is TGTGCCAGCAGCCCAGGACAGGGGCCCAATCAGCCCCAGCATTTT.

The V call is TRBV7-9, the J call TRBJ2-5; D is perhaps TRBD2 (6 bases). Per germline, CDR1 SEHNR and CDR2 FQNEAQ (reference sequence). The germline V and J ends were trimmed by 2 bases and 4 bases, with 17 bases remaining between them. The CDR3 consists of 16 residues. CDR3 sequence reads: CASSLSFREMVETQYF. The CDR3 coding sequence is TGTGCCAGCAGCTTATCATTCCGGGAGATGGTAGAGACCCAGTACTTC.

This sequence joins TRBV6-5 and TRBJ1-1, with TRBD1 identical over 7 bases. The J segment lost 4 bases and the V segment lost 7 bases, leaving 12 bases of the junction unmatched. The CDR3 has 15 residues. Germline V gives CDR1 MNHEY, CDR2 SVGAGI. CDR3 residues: CASTLRQGYGTEAFF. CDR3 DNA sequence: TGTGCCAGCACCCTAAGACAGGGATACGGCACTGAAGCTTTCTTT.

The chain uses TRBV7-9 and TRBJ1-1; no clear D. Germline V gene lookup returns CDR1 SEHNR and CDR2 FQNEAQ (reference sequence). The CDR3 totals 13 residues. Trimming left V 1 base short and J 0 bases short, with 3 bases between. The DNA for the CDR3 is TGTGCCAGCAGCTTAGTCGTGAACACTGAAGCTTTCTTT. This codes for CASSLVVNTEAFF. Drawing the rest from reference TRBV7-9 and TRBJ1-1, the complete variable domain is DTGVSQNPRHKITKRGQNVTFRCDPISEHNRLYWYRQTLGQGPEFLTYFQNEAQLEKSRLLSDRFSAERPKGSFSTLEIQRTEQGDSAMYLCASSLVVNTEAFFGQGTRLTVV.

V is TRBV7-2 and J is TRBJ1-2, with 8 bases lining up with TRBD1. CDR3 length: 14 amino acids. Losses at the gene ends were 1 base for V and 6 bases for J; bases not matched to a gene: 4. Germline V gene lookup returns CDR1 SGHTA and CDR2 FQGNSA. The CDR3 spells CASSLVQGADGYTF. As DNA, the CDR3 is TGTGCCAGCAGCTTAGTGCAGGGGGCGGATGGCTACACCTTC.

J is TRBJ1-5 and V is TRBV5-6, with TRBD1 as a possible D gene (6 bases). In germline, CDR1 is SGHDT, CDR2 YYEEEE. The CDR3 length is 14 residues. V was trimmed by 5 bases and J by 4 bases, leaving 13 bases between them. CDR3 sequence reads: CASSSGQLNQPQHF. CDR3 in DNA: TGTGCCAGCAGTTCGGGACAACTTAATCAGCCCCAGCATTTT.

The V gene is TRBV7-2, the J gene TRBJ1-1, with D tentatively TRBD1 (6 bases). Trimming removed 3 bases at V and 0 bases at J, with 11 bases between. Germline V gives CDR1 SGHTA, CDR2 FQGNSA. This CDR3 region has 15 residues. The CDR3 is CASSFIQGMNTEAFF. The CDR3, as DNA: TGTGCCAGCAGCTTTATACAGGGAATGAACACTGAAGCTTTCTTT. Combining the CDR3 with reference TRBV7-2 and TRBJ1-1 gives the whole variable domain GAGVSQSPSNKVTEKGKDVELRCDPISGHTALYWYRQSLGQGLEFLIYFQGNSAPDKSGLPSDRFSAERTGGSVSTLTIQRTQQEDSAVYLCASSFIQGMNTEAFFGQGTRLTVV.

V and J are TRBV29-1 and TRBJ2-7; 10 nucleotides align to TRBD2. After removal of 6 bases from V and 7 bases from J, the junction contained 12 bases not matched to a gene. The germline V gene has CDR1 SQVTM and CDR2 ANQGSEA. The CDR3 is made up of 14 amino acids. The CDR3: CSVRRAGGYVEQYF. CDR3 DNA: TGCAGCGTCAGAAGAGCGGGAGGGTACGTGGAGCAGTACTTC.

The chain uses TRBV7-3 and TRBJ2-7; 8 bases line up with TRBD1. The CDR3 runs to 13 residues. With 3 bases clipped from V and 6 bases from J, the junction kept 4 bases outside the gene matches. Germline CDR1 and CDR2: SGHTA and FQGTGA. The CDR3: CASSFSGGAEQYF. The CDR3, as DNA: TGTGCCAGCAGCTTTTCAGGGGGCGCCGAGCAGTACTTC.

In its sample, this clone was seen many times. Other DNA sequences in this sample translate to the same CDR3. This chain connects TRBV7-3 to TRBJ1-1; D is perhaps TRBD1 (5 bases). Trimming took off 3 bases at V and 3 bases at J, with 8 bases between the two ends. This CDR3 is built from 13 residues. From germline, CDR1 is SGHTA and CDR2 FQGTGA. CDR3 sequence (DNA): TGTGCCAGCAGCTTGGGGGGTGACACTGAAGCTTTCTTT. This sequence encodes CASSLGGDTEAFF.

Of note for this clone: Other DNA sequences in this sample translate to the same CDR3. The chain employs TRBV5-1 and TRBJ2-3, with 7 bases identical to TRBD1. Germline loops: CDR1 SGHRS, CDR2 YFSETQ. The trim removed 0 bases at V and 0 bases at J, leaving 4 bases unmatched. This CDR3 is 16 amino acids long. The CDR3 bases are TGCGCCAGCAGCTTGGAAGGGACAGCTAGCACAGATACGCAGTATTTT. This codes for CASSLEGTASTDTQYF.

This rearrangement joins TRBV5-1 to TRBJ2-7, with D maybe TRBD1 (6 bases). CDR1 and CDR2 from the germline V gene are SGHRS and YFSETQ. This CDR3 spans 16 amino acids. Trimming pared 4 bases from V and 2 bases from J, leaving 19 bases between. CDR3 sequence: CASSPILGTQAYEQYF. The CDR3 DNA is TGCGCCAGCAGCCCAATACTAGGGACACAGGCCTACGAGCAGTACTTC.

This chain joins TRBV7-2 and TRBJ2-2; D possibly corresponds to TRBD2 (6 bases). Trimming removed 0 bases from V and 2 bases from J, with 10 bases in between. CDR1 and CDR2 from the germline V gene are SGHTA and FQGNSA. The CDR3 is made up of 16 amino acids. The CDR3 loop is CASSLAGGSNTGELFF. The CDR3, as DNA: TGTGCCAGCAGCTTAGCGGGAGGAAGTAACACCGGGGAGCTGTTTTTT. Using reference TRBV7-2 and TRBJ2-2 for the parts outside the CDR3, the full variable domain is GAGVSQSPSNKVTEKGKDVELRCDPISGHTALYWYRQSLGQGLEFLIYFQGNSAPDKSGLPSDRFSAERTGGSVSTLTIQRTQQEDSAVYLCASSLAGGSNTGELFFGEGSRLTVL.

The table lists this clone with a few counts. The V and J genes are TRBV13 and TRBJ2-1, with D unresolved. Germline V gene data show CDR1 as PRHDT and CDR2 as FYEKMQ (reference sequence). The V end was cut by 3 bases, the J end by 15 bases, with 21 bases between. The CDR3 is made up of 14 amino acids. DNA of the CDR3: TGTGCCAGCAGCTTTCCTACCTTACTCGAAACCCCGTTCTTC. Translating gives CASSFPTLLETPFF. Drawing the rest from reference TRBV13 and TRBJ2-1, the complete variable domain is AAGVIQSPRHLIKEKRETATLKCYPIPRHDTVYWYQQGPGQDPQFLISFYEKMQSDKGSIPDRFSAQQFSDYHSELNMSSLELGDSALYFCASSFPTLLETPFFGPGTRLTVL.

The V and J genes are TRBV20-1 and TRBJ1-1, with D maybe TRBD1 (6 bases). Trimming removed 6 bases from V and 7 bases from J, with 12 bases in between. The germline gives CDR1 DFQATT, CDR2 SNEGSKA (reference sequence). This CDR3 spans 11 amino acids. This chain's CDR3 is CSATDRYEAFF. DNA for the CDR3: TGCAGTGCAACCGACAGGTATGAAGCTTTCTTT.

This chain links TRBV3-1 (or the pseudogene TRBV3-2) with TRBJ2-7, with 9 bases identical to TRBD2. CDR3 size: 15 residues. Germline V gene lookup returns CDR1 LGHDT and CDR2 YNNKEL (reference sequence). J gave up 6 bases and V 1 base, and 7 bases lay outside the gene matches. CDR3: CASSQVSGSTGEQYF. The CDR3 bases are TGTGCCAGCAGCCAAGTTAGCGGGAGCACGGGCGAGCAGTACTTC.

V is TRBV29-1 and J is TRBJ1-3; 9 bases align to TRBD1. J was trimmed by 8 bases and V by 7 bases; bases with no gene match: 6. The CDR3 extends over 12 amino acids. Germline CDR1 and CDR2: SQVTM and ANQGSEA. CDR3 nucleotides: TGCAGCGCAGAGGACAGGGGAGACACCATATATTTT. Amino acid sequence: CSAEDRGDTIYF.

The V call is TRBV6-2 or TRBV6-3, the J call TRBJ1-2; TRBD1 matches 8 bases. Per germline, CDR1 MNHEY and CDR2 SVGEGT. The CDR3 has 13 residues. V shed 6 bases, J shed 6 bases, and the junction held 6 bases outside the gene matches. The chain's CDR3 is CASSFRQGHGYTF. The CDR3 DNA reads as TGTGCCAGCAGCTTCCGACAGGGGCATGGCTACACCTTC.

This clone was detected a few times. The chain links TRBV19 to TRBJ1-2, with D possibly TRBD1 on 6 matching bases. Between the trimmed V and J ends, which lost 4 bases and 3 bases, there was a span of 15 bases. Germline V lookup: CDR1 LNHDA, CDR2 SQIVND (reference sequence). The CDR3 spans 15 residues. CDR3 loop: CASSTRQAIDYGYTF. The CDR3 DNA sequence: TGTGCCAGTAGTACACGACAGGCGATTGACTATGGCTACACCTTC.

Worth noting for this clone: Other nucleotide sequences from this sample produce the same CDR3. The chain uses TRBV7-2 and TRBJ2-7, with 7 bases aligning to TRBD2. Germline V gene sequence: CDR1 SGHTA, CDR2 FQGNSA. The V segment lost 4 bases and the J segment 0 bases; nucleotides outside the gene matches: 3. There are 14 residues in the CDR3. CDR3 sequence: CASSWGGSSYEQYF. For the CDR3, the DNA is TGTGCCAGCAGCTGGGGCGGGAGCTCCTACGAGCAGTACTTC.

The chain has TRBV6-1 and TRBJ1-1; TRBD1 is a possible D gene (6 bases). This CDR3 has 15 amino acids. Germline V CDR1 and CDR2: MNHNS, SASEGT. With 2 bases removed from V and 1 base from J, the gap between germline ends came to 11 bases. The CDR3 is CASSEIRGPNTEAFF. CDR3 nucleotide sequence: TGTGCCAGCAGTGAAATCAGGGGCCCGAACACTGAAGCTTTCTTT.

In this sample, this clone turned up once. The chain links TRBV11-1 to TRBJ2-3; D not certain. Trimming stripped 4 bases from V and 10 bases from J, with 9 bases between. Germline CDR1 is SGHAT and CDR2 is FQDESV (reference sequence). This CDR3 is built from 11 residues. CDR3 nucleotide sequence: TGTGCCAGCAGCTCTTATGAGGCGCAGTATTTT. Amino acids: CASSSYEAQYF. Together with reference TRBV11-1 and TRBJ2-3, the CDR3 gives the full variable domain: EAEVAQSPRYKITEKSQAVAFWCDPISGHATLYWYRQILGQGPELLVQFQDESVVDDSQLPKDRFSAERLKGVDSTLKIQPAELGDSAMYLCASSSYEAQYFGPGTRLTVL.

CDR3 sequence reads: CASSQGVRETQYF. CDR3 in DNA: TGCGCCAGCAGCCAAGGTGTGAGAGAGACCCAGTACTTC. The gene calls are TRBV4-1 and TRBJ2-5; D gene unclear. This CDR3 contains 13 residues. CDR1 and CDR2 (germline): MGHRA, YSYEKL. The V gene lost 1 base and the J gene lost 4 bases, with 7 bases spanning the gap.

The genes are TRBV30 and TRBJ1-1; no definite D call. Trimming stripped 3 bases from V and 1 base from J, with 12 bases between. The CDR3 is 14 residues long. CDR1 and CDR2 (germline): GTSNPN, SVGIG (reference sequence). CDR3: CAWRRSGRNTEAFF. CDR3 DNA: TGTGCCTGGAGGCGTTCAGGTCGGAACACTGAAGCTTTCTTT.

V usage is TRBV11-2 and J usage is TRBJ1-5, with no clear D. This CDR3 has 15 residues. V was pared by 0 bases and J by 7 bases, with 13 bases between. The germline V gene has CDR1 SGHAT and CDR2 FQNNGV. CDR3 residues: CASSLDRLPYQPQHF. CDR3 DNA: TGTGCCAGCAGCTTAGACAGGTTACCCTACCAGCCCCAGCATTTT.

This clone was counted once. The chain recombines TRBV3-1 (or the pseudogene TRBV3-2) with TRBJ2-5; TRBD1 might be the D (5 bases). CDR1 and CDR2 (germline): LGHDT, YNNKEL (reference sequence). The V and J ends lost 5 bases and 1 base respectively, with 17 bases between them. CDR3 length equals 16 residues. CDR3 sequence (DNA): TGTGCCAGCAGCGAAGCCGGAAAGGGGCCCCAAGAGACCCAGTACTTC. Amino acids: CASSEAGKGPQETQYF.

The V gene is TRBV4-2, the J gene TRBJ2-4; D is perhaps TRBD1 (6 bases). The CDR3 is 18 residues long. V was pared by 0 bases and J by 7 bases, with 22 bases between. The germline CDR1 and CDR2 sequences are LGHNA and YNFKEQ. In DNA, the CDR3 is TGTGCCAGCAGCCAAGATTTGGTTCCGGACAGCTTTAGGAACATTCAGTACTTC. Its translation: CASSQDLVPDSFRNIQYF.

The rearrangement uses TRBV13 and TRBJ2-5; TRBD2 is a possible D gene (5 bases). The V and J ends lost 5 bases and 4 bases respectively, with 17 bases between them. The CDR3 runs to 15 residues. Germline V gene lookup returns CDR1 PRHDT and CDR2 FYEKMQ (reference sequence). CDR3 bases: TGTGCCAGCAGCCGACGAGACGCCGGGGTAGAGACCCAGTACTTC. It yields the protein CASSRRDAGVETQYF.

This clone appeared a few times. CDR3: CASSPTGSAASPLHF. The CDR3 DNA sequence: TGCGCCAGCAGCCCAACAGGGAGCGCTGCTTCACCCCTCCACTTT. The gene calls are TRBV5-1 and TRBJ1-6; D may be TRBD1 (6 bases). Per the germline V gene, CDR1 is SGHRS and CDR2 is YFSETQ. V lost 4 bases, J lost 9 bases, and 17 bases lay in between. The CDR3 runs 15 residues.

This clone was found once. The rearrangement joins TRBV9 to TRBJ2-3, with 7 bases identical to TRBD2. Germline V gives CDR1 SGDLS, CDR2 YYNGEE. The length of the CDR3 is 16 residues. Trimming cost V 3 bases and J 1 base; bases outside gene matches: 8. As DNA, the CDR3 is TGTGCCAGCAGCGCCCTAACCAGCGGGGGCACAGATACGCAGTATTTT. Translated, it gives CASSALTSGGTDTQYF. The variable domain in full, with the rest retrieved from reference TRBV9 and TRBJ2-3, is DSGVTQTPKHLITATGQRVTLRCSPRSGDLSVYWYQQSLDQGLQFLIQYYNGEERAKGNILERFSAQQFPDLHSELNLSSLELGDSALYFCASSALTSGGTDTQYFGPGTRLTVL.